This T cell receptor (beta chain) is from a study of radiotherapy plus CTLA-4 blockade in lung cancer. As for this clone: Its antigen is currently unknown.

The CDR3 contains 13 residues. The ends were cut back, 4 bases at V and 0 bases at J, with 6 bases in the middle. Per germline, CDR1 SGHVS and CDR2 FNYEAQ. Assay used: immunoSEQ multiplex PCR; TCRdb lists only in-frame clones, some missing. Among about 80,000 clones, under 85% were seen once, and the ten largest hold about 0.79%. General study results and limits: Radiotherapy with ipilimumab was followed by blood expansion of tumor-derived clones.

Sample: peripheral blood, taken from a patient treated with radiotherapy plus ipilimumab. V gene TRBV7-6 combines with J gene TRBJ1-1; D unclear. This sequence originates from a human donor with non-small cell lung cancer who had stable disease on radiotherapy plus ipilimumab. The chain's CDR3 is CASSSDMNTEAFF. CDR3 sequence (DNA): TGTGCCAGCAGCTCCGACATGAACACTGAAGCTTTCTTT.